This T cell receptor (beta chain) is from a study of blood T cells in healthy people across ages. Per germline, CDR1 DFQATT and CDR2 SNEGSKA (reference sequence). This CDR3 comprises 14 residues. V lost 2 bases to trimming and J lost 2 bases; unmatched junction nucleotides: 6. Sample-barcoded 5' priming and a J-beta primer mix drove a second PCR of about 6 to 12 cycles. From the 5' RACE reads, TCRdb called clonotypes with MiXCR, one entry per CDR3 protein. The sample yields over 1.5 million distinct CDR3 sequences, around 50% seen once. Only a few counts were recorded for this clonotype. The antigen remains unidentified. Study-level results: Expanded clonotype shifts may have been confounded, as the donors had an unknown CMV status. Across the age range, TCR beta diversity per million T cells fell in a roughly linear way.

V is TRBV20-1 and J is TRBJ2-7; 7 nucleotides match TRBD2. The TCR originated in a middle-aged woman in good health. Specimen: blood. CDR3 residues: CSARLPAGAYEQYF. CDR3 bases: TGCAGTGCTAGACTACCGGCGGGGGCCTACGAGCAGTACTTC.